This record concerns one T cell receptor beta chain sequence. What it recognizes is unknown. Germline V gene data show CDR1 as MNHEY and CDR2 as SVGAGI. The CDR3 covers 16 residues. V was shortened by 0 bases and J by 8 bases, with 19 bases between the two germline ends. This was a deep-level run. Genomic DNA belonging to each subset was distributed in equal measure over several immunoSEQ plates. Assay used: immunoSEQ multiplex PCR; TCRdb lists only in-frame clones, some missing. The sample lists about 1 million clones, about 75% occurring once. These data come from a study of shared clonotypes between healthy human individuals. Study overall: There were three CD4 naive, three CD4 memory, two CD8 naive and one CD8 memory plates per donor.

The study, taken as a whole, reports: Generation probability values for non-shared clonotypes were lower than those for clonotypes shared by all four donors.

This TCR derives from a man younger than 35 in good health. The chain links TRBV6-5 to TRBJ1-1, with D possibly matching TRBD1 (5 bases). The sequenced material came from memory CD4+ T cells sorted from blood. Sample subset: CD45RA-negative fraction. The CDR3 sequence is CASSYSSGPRKGEAFF. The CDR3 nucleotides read TGTGCCAGCAGTTACTCATCCGGGCCTCGGAAGGGGGAAGCTTTCTTT.